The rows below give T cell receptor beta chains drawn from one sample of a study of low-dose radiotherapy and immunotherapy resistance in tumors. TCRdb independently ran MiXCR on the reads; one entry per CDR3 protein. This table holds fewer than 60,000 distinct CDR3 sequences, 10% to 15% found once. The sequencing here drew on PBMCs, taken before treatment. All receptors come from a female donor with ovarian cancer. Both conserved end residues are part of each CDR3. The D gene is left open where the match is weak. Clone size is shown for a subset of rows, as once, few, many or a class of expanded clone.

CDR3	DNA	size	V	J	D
CASSQSPRQVERKNCFF	NA	NA	TRBV23-1	TRBJ1-4	NA
CASSPGPAPRETQYF	TGTGCCAGCAGCCCCGGACCAGCGCCCCGCGAGACCCAGTACTTC	medium-sized	TRBV11-2	TRBJ2-5	NA
CASSPRGQQYNEQFF	TGTGCCAGCTCACCAAGGGGACAACAATACAATGAGCAGTTCTTC	many	TRBV18	TRBJ2-1	NA
CASSPTGGVDQPQHF	TGTGCCAGCAGCCCGACCGGGGGAGTAGATCAGCCCCAGCATTTT	many	TRBV5-6	TRBJ1-5	NA
CASSPAGQITDTQYF	TGCGCCAGCAGCCCGGCGGGACAGATCACAGATACGCAGTATTTT	many	TRBV5-1	TRBJ2-3	NA
CASSQLAGAGTGELFF	TGTGCCAGCAGCCAACTAGCGGGGGCGGGCACCGGGGAGCTGTTTTTT	many	TRBV3-1	TRBJ2-2	TRBD2
CASSEGISNYGYTF	TGTGCCAGCAGTGAGGGGATATCTAACTATGGCTACACCTTC	many	TRBV2	TRBJ1-2	NA
CSARVGERRYGYTF	TGCAGTGCTAGAGTTGGCGAAAGGAGGTATGGCTACACCTTC	many	TRBV20-1	TRBJ1-2	NA
CASSPPGQGNYEQYF	TGTGCCAGCAGCCCCCCGGGACAGGGGAACTACGAGCAGTACTTC	NA	TRBV6-6	TRBJ2-7	TRBD1
CASSEGRRGGVRQFF	TGTGCCAGCAGTGAAGGGCGGCGGGGGGGCGTTCGGCAGTTCTTC	many	TRBV6-1	TRBJ2-1	TRBD2
CASSLKQVYNEQFF	TGTGCCAGCAGTTTAAAACAGGTCTACAATGAGCAGTTCTTC	once	TRBV6-1	TRBJ2-1	NA
CASSPDSRGHEQFF	TGTGCCAGCTCACCGGACTCGAGGGGCCATGAGCAGTTCTTC	NA	TRBV18	TRBJ2-1	NA
CASRAGGTGTYQPQHF	TGTGCCAGCAGGGCCGGAGGGACAGGGACGTATCAGCCCCAGCATTTT	medium-sized	TRBV28	TRBJ1-5	TRBD1
CASKTGSNEQFF	TGTGCCAGCAAGACAGGGTCCAATGAGCAGTTCTTC	many	TRBV19	TRBJ2-1	TRBD1
CASRAADRGLNEQFF	TGTGCCAGTAGGGCCGCGGACAGGGGGCTTAATGAGCAGTTCTTC	few	TRBV19	TRBJ2-1	TRBD1
CASSTEIQPGLDEQYF	TGTGCCAGCAGCACCGAGATACAGCCAGGTCTAGACGAGCAGTACTTC	many	TRBV7-8	TRBJ2-7	NA
CASSYGPNEQFF	TGTGCCAGCAGTTACGGGCCCAATGAGCAGTTCTTC	many	TRBV6-5	TRBJ2-1	NA
CASSLGAVADTQYF	TGTGCCAGTAGTCTGGGGGCAGTGGCAGATACGCAGTATTTT	NA	TRBV19	TRBJ2-3	NA
CASRQDRGPGNTIYF	TGTGCCAGCCGACAAGACAGGGGGCCTGGAAACACCATATATTTT	many	TRBV7-2	TRBJ1-3	TRBD1
CATSDPGTATARGGELFF	TGTGCCACCAGTGATCCTGGGACAGCCACTGCGCGGGGCGGGGAGCTGTTTTTT	many	TRBV24-1	TRBJ2-2	NA
CASTSTPESTEAFF	TGTGCCAGTACATCGACTCCCGAGTCCACTGAAGCTTTCTTT	many	TRBV19	TRBJ1-1	NA
CASSAQGTDTQYF	TGTGCCAGCAGTGCACAGGGGACCGATACGCAGTATTTT	many	TRBV2	TRBJ2-3	TRBD1
CSARALGANQPQHF	TGCAGTGCTAGGGCTCTGGGTGCAAATCAGCCCCAGCATTTT	many	TRBV20-1	TRBJ1-5	NA
CSARERRGVRVGTEAFF	TGCAGTGCTAGAGAGAGGAGGGGCGTTCGGGTCGGCACTGAAGCTTTCTTT	few	TRBV20-1	TRBJ1-1	NA
CASSLRTGGTYGYTF	TGTGCCAGCAGTTTACGGACAGGGGGGACCTATGGCTACACCTTC	few	TRBV27	TRBJ1-2	TRBD1
CASSATGVSGANVLTF	TGCGCCAGCAGCGCGACAGGAGTCTCTGGGGCCAACGTCCTGACTTTC	many	TRBV5-1	TRBJ2-6	NA
CASSRGSRGGDEQYF	TGTGCCAGCAGCCGCGGATCCCGAGGCGGTGACGAGCAGTACTTC	many	TRBV3-1	TRBJ2-7	NA
CASSDTVGQGGNIQYF	TGTGCCAGCAGTGATACCGTCGGACAGGGTGGGAACATTCAGTACTTC	medium-sized	TRBV28	TRBJ2-4	TRBD1
CASSRNRQGADTQYF	TGCGCCAGCAGCCGCAATAGACAGGGTGCAGATACGCAGTATTTT	NA	TRBV5-1	TRBJ2-3	TRBD1
CASSQRLEQYF	TGTGCCAGCAGCCAGCGGCTCGAGCAGTACTTC	many	TRBV3-1	TRBJ2-7	NA
CASGQNRVSYNEQFF	TGTGCCAGCGGACAAAACAGGGTTTCGTACAATGAGCAGTTCTTC	many	TRBV6-1	TRBJ2-1	NA
CASSRDRGPANYGYTF	TGTGCCAGCAGCCGGGACAGGGGACCAGCTAACTATGGCTACACCTTC	many	TRBV12-3/TRBV12-4	TRBJ1-2	TRBD1
CASSLLVNTEAFF	TGTGCCAGCAGCTTATTAGTGAACACTGAAGCTTTCTTT	many	TRBV7-3	TRBJ1-1	NA
CASSESGVGYTF	TGTGCCAGCAGTGAGTCAGGGGTTGGCTACACCTTC	many	TRBV13	TRBJ1-2	NA
CASSRTRGPSEQFF	TGTGCCAGCAGCCGCACCCGGGGACCAAGCGAGCAGTTCTTC	medium-sized	TRBV28	TRBJ2-1	NA
CATSRVTTGSLEQYF	TGTGCCACCAGCAGAGTGACGACAGGTTCTCTCGAGCAGTACTTC	many	TRBV15	TRBJ2-7	NA
CASSSGQGVGPNEKLFF	TGTGCCAGCAGCTCAGGACAGGGAGTCGGGCCTAATGAAAAACTGTTTTTT	many	TRBV7-9	TRBJ1-4	TRBD1
CASSPLEGNIQYF	TGTGCCAGCAGTCCCCTTGAGGGAAACATTCAGTACTTC	many	TRBV27	TRBJ2-4	NA
CASSVDEKLFF	TGTGCCAGCAGTGTGGATGAAAAACTGTTTTTT	many	TRBV2	TRBJ1-4	NA
CSVRTSRWADTQYF	TGCAGCGTGCGGACTAGTCGGTGGGCAGATACGCAGTATTTT	many	TRBV29-1	TRBJ2-3	TRBD2
CASSKRVQETQYF	TGTGCCAGCAGTAAGCGGGTACAAGAGACCCAGTACTTC	many	TRBV11-3	TRBJ2-5	NA
CASSFVGGDNEAFF	TGTGCCAGCAGTTTCGTAGGAGGGGATAATGAAGCTTTCTTT	many	TRBV27	TRBJ1-1	NA
CSAQPGQGTGELFF	TGCAGCGCCCAGCCGGGACAGGGAACCGGGGAGCTGTTTTTT	NA	TRBV29-1	TRBJ2-2	TRBD1
CASSEEPGLEKEQFF	TGTGCCAGCAGTGAAGAACCGGGACTAGAGAAGGAGCAGTTCTTC	many	TRBV2	TRBJ2-1	TRBD2
CAISEYKFNEQFF	TGTGCCATCAGTGAGTACAAGTTCAATGAGCAGTTCTTC	many	TRBV10-3	TRBJ2-1	NA
CASSLNYEQFF	TGTGCCAGCAGCTTAAATTATGAGCAGTTCTTC	many	TRBV5-6	TRBJ2-1	NA
CASSLAVGWDEQFF	TGTGCCAGCAGCTTAGCGGTGGGGTGGGATGAGCAGTTCTTC	many	TRBV11-2	TRBJ2-1	NA
CASARDRGYEQYF	TGTGCCAGCGCGAGGGACAGGGGTTACGAGCAGTACTTC	many	TRBV7-6	TRBJ2-7	TRBD1
CASTPGGGPSKNIQYF	TGTGCCAGTACCCCGGGAGGGGGGCCGTCCAAAAACATTCAGTACTTC	many	TRBV19	TRBJ2-4	TRBD2
CSAPGPGGETQYF	TGCAGTGCCCCAGGCCCGGGTGGAGAGACCCAGTACTTC	many	TRBV20-1	TRBJ2-5	NA
CASSEGLVHEQFF	TGTGCCAGCAGTGAGGGTCTTGTACATGAGCAGTTCTTC	many	TRBV6-1	TRBJ2-1	NA
CASKVAGRGETQYF	TGTGCCAGCAAAGTAGCGGGGCGAGGGGAGACCCAGTACTTC	many	TRBV12-3/TRBV12-4	TRBJ2-5	TRBD2
CASSLGGWSNQPQHF	TGTGCCAGCAGCTTGGGAGGGTGGAGCAATCAGCCCCAGCATTTT	many	TRBV5-6	TRBJ1-5	NA